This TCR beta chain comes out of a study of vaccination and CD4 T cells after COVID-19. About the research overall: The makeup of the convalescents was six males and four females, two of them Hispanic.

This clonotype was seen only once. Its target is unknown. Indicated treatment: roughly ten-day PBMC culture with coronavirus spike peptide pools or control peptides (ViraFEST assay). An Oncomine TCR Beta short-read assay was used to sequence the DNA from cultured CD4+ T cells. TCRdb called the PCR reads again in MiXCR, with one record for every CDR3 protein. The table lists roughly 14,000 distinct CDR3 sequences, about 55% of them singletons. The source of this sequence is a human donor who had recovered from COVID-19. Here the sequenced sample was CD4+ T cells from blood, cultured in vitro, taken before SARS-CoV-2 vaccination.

CDR3 protein: CASSDNPAGGYNEQFF. CDR3 coding DNA: TGTGCCAGCAGTGACAACCCAGCGGGAGGGTACAATGAGCAGTTCTTC. V is TRBV6-4 and J is TRBJ2-1, with 10 bases fitting TRBD2. Germline CDR1 and CDR2: MRHNA and SNTAGT. CDR3 length equals 16 residues. After removal of 2 bases from V and 4 bases from J, the junction contained 5 bases not matched to a gene.